This T cell receptor beta chain was captured in a study of blood T cell repertoires in COVID-19. Study context: Material from acute and convalescent COVID-19 was sourced from the United States, Italy and Spain. Sample material is recorded as cDNA or gDNA derived from T cells, B-cell-depleted T cells, or PBMCs.

Germline V gene data show CDR1 as LNHDA and CDR2 as SQIVND (reference sequence). V was shortened by 7 bases and J by 2 bases, with 20 bases between the two germline ends. CDR3 length: 16 amino acids. The authors' processing: Using reference gene primer amplification, nucleated cell counts were estimated. Produced via immunoSEQ multiplex PCR; TCRdb's table is partial and in-frame only. That table gives V, J and clone size, and the DNA gave D and trimming. This sample has 90,000 or so clones, with about 90% found just once. The chain has TRBV19 and TRBJ1-1, with a possible D match to TRBD1 (6 bases). The sequenced material came from peripheral blood. This receptor was obtained from a human donor in a cohort sampled during active COVID-19. The CDR3 loop reads CASIGGGGRLNTEAFF. The CDR3 DNA reads as TGTGCCAGTATAGGGGGAGGGGGTCGGTTAAACACTGAAGCTTTCTTT.